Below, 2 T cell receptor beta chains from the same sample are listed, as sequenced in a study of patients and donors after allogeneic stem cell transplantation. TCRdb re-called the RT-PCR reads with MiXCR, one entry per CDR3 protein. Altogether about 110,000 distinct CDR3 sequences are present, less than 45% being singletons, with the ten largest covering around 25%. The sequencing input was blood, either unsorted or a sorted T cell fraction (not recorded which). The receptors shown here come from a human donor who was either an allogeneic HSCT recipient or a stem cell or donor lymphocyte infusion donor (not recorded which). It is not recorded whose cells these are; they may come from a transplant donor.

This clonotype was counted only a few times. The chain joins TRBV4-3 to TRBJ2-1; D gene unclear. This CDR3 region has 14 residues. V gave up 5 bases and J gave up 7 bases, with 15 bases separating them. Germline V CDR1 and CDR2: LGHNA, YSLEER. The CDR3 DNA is TGCGCCAGCAGCTCTTCATGGTATCCGAATGAGCAGTTCTTC. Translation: CASSSSWYPNEQFF.

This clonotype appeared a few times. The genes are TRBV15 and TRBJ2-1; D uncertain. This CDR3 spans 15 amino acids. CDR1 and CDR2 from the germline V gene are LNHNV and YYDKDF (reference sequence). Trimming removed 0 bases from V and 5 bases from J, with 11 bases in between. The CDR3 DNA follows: TGTGCCACCAGCAGAGATAGGGTAGGAAACAATGAGCAGTTCTTC. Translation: CATSRDRVGNNEQFF. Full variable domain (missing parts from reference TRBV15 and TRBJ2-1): DAMVIQNPRYQVTQFGKPVTLSCSQTLNHNVMYWYQQKSSQAPKLLFHYYDKDFNNEADTPDNFQSRRPNTSFCFLDIRSPGLGDTAMYLCATSRDRVGNNEQFFGPGTRLTVL.